Listed here are 30 T cell receptor beta chains from one sample, sequenced in a study of T cells in Graves' hyperthyroidism and ophthalmopathy. Researchers took RNA transcripts and amplified the TCR beta CDR3 regions from them. Carried out on the TCR CDR3, a first-round RT-PCR used the HTBI primer set. One entry per CDR3 protein results from TCRdb running MiXCR on the multiplex PCR reads. The table has hundreds of thousands of distinct CDR3 sequences, around a fifth seen once. The sample taken for sequencing was blood. These receptor sequences come from a man aged 50 to 59 with Graves' ophthalmopathy.

The chain has TRBV29-1 and TRBJ1-2, with 9 positions matching TRBD1. V trimming: 3 bases; J trimming: 8 bases; junction bases outside the gene matches: 10. The CDR3 contains 14 residues. Germline V CDR1 and CDR2: SQVTM, ANQGSEA. CDR3 sequence reads: CSVDSGTGNIGYTF. The CDR3 DNA is TGCAGCGTTGATTCCGGGACAGGGAATATAGGCTACACCTTC.

This clonotype was observed at least ten times. The chain employs TRBV7-8 and TRBJ2-1, with D tentatively TRBD1 (6 bases). The CDR3 totals 14 residues. Germline V gene lookup returns CDR1 SGHVS and CDR2 FQNEAQ. The V end was cut by 1 base, the J end by 5 bases, with 9 bases between. CDR3 loop: CASSLGTANNEQFF. CDR3 sequence (DNA): TGTGCCAGCAGCTTAGGGACAGCCAACAATGAGCAGTTCTTC.

The chain recombines TRBV7-3 with TRBJ2-3; D gene uncertain. Trimming stripped 2 bases from V and 4 bases from J, with 7 bases between. Germline CDR1 and CDR2: SGHTA and FQGTGA. CDR3 length: 13 residues. The CDR3 DNA sequence: TGTGCCAGCAGCTTAGTTGGTTCAGATACGCAGTATTTT. This translates into CASSLVGSDTQYF.

This clonotype has at least ten counts. The rearrangement joins TRBV6-2 or TRBV6-3 to TRBJ2-2; D ambiguous. CDR1 and CDR2 (germline): MNHEY, SVGEGT. Trimming removed 4 bases from V and 1 base from J, with 4 bases in between. The CDR3 has 13 residues. CDR3 sequence (DNA): TGTGCCAGCAGTTGGAAGAACACCGGGGAGCTGTTTTTT. Encoded protein: CASSWKNTGELFF.

This clonotype was seen only once. Germline and junction disagree at one end, which may indicate a read error. The rearrangement joins TRBV7-9 to TRBJ2-4, with TRBD1 matching over 7 bases. Looked up from germline, CDR1 is SEHNR and CDR2 is FQNEAQ (reference sequence). This CDR3 has 15 residues. The CDR3 region has the DNA TGTGCCAGCAGCCCGGGAAGGGGGCGGAGGAACACTCAGTACTTC. Protein sequence: CASSPGRGRRNTQYF. Full variable domain (outside the CDR3, taken from reference TRBV7-9 and TRBJ2-4): DTGVSQNPRHKITKRGQNVTFRCDPISEHNRLYWYRQTLGQGPEFLTYFQNEAQLEKSRLLSDRFSAERPKGSFSTLEIQRTEQGDSAMYLCASSPGRGRRNTQYFGAGTRLSVL.

The rearrangement links TRBV19 to TRBJ1-1, with D unclear. Germline CDR1 and CDR2: LNHDA and SQIVND (reference sequence). Trimming stripped 5 bases from V and 2 bases from J, with 15 bases between. The length of the CDR3 is 15 residues. For the CDR3, the DNA is TGTGCCAGTAGTCCGTCATACAACCCAAACACTGAAGCTTTCTTT. This encodes CASSPSYNPNTEAFF.

This clonotype appeared many times. The chain couples TRBV24-1 to TRBJ2-3; 10 bases are a match to TRBD2. The CDR3 is 17 amino acids. Trimming removed 5 bases from V and 0 bases from J; junction bases left unmatched: 7. From germline, CDR1 is KGHDR and CDR2 SFDVKD. The CDR3 reads CATSVPSGSLSTDTQYF. The CDR3 bases are TGTGCCACCAGTGTACCTAGCGGGAGTTTGAGCACAGATACGCAGTATTTT.

This clonotype came up a few times. This rearrangement joins TRBV24-1 to TRBJ2-2; possibly TRBD2 for D (5 bases). This CDR3 has 15 amino acids. The V end was cut by 5 bases, the J end by 4 bases, with 13 bases between. CDR1 and CDR2 (germline): KGHDR, SFDVKD. CDR3 bases: TGTGCCACCAGTGCTGGCGGGCTTGGCACCGGGGAGCTGTTTTTT. This gives the protein CATSAGGLGTGELFF.

This clonotype was counted ten times or more. The V call is TRBV10-3, the J call TRBJ2-3; D is ambiguous. CDR1 is ENHRY, CDR2 SYGVKD, per germline. V shed 11 bases and J shed 0 bases, with 15 bases lying between them. The CDR3 has 14 amino acids. CDR3 region: CAVRLLTSTDTQYF. The CDR3 DNA is TGTGCCGTCCGACTCCTGACTAGCACAGATACGCAGTATTTT.

This clonotype was observed many times. CDR3 DNA: TGCAGTGCTAGAGGCTTGGAGGACAGGGGGCGCACCGGGGAGCTGTTTTTT. Translating it yields CSARGLEDRGRTGELFF. The rearrangement links TRBV20-1 to TRBJ2-2; 11 nucleotides line up with TRBD1. CDR3 length: 17 residues. V shed 1 base, J shed 4 bases, and the junction held 8 bases outside the gene matches. CDR1 and CDR2 (germline): DFQATT, SNEGSKA (reference sequence).

This clonotype was detected many times. This rearrangement joins TRBV20-1 to TRBJ2-3; tentatively, D is TRBD1 (5 bases). The CDR3 length is 12 residues. Between the trimmed V and J ends, which lost 6 bases and 3 bases, there was a span of 10 bases. Germline loops: CDR1 DFQATT, CDR2 SNEGSKA (reference sequence). The CDR3 DNA sequence: TGCAGTGCAGCGACAGAGACAGATACGCAGTATTTT. This sequence encodes CSAATETDTQYF.

This clonotype has ten or more counts. CDR3 sequence: CASSIDGNTGELFF. CDR3 DNA: TGTGCCAGCAGCATCGACGGGAACACCGGGGAGCTGTTTTTT. The chain has TRBV7-3 and TRBJ2-2; D uncertain. This CDR3 is 14 amino acids long. Per the germline V gene, CDR1 is SGHTA and CDR2 is FQGTGA. Trimming pared 5 bases from V and 1 base from J, leaving 8 bases between.

This chain connects TRBV18 to TRBJ2-5, with D possibly matching TRBD1 (5 bases). Germline lookup yields CDR1 KGHSH and CDR2 LQKENI. The V end was cut by 5 bases, the J end by 4 bases, with 11 bases between. This CDR3 is built from 13 residues. The CDR3 bases are TGTGCCAGCTCAGGCAGGGTTCGAGAGACCCAGTACTTC. Protein product: CASSGRVRETQYF.

The chain has TRBV28 and TRBJ2-7; TRBD1 matches at 9 bases. Germline values: CDR1 MDHEN, CDR2 SYDVKM. The CDR3 sequence is 16 residues long. Losses at the gene ends were 4 bases for V and 7 bases for J; bases not matched to a gene: 14. The CDR3 here is CASSSPTGTGRMEQYF. The CDR3 DNA follows: TGTGCCAGCAGTTCACCAACCGGGACAGGGAGAATGGAGCAGTACTTC.

This clonotype was found many times. This rearrangement joins TRBV5-1 to TRBJ2-7; 7 positions match TRBD1. CDR1 and CDR2 (germline): SGHRS, YFSETQ. This CDR3 comprises 13 residues. V was pared by 4 bases and J by 6 bases, with 7 bases of the junction left unmatched. The CDR3 region has the DNA TGCGCCAGCAGCCCGGGACAGTCTGGCGAGCAGTACTTC. Its translation: CASSPGQSGEQYF.

The gene calls are TRBV28 and TRBJ2-5; TRBD2 matches 9 bases. J was trimmed by 3 bases and V by 2 bases; bases with no gene match: 7. The CDR3 loop spans 16 amino acids. The germline gives CDR1 MDHEN, CDR2 SYDVKM. CDR3 sequence: CASSLAGGRGKETQYF. CDR3 sequence (DNA): TGTGCCAGCAGTTTAGCGGGCGGGAGGGGCAAAGAGACCCAGTACTTC.

This clonotype was observed many times. J is TRBJ2-5 and V is TRBV30; 10 nucleotides agree with TRBD2. The CDR3 runs to 13 residues. The germline V gene encodes CDR1 GTSNPN and CDR2 SVGIG (reference sequence). Trimming removed 4 bases from V and 9 bases from J; junction bases left unmatched: 8. CDR3 coding DNA: TGTGCCTGGAAGAGCGGGAGGGCTTCGGCCCAGTACTTC. Its protein product is CAWKSGRASAQYF.

As for this clonotype: This sequence may be a read error, since a much larger clone differs from it by one base. V gene TRBV29-1 combines with J gene TRBJ2-1; D gene uncertain. CDR3 length: 14 amino acids. Trimming removed 6 bases from V and 7 bases from J, with 19 bases in between. Per germline, CDR1 SQVTM and CDR2 ANQGSEA. The CDR3 nucleotides read TGCAGCGTCCACACCGGCAAAAGTTGGAATGAGCAGTTCTTC. Its protein is CSVHTGKSWNEQFF.

The rearrangement links TRBV19 to TRBJ1-6; D gene ambiguous. Germline loops: CDR1 LNHDA, CDR2 SQIVND (reference sequence). This CDR3 region has 14 residues. V lost 3 bases, J lost 10 bases, and 13 bases lay in between. The CDR3, as DNA: TGTGCCAGTAGTATGAAGGCCCTGGGGTCACCCCTCCACTTT. Amino acid sequence: CASSMKALGSPLHF.

This clonotype came up a few times. This chain connects TRBV6-5 to TRBJ1-1; no clear D. The germline V and J ends were trimmed by 2 bases and 0 bases, with 10 bases remaining between them. From germline, CDR1 is MNHEY and CDR2 SVGAGI. The length of the CDR3 is 15 residues. This CDR3 reads CASSYLPSMNTEAFF. The CDR3 region has the DNA TGTGCCAGCAGTTACCTCCCCTCCATGAACACTGAAGCTTTCTTT.

The chain has TRBV11-2 and TRBJ2-5, with 8 bases lining up with TRBD2. Germline CDR1 reads SGHAT; CDR2 reads FQNNGV. The CDR3 runs to 17 residues. The V gene end was trimmed by 5 bases and the J gene end by 2 bases; junction bases not matched to a gene: 13. Here the CDR3 reads CASSQDGGRGRQETQYF. In nucleotides, the CDR3 is TGTGCCAGCAGCCAAGATGGGGGGCGCGGGAGGCAAGAGACCCAGTACTTC.

This chain uses TRBV6-1 with TRBJ2-1, with D uncertain. V lost 11 bases to trimming and J lost 9 bases, with 11 bases between them. Looked up from germline, CDR1 is MNHNS and CDR2 is SASEGT. This CDR3 is 10 amino acids long. The CDR3 DNA sequence: TGTGCCTCCACCCGGACTGAGCAGTTCTTC. Its translation: CASTRTEQFF.

The sample holds a few counts of this clonotype. This sequence joins TRBV27 and TRBJ2-7; no clear D gene. CDR3 length: 12 residues. Germline CDR1 is MNHEY and CDR2 is SMNVEV (reference sequence). The V end lost 3 bases, the J end lost 7 bases, and 10 bases lay between the germline ends. Here the CDR3 DNA reads TGTGCCAGCAGTTTCTGGGTCGAAGAGCAGTACTTC. This encodes CASSFWVEEQYF.

In its sample, this clonotype was seen a few times. In DNA form, the CDR3 reads TGTGCCACCATGGCGGGCGGGAGGAGCCCGAACACCGGGGAGCTGTTTTTT. It translates to CATMAGGRSPNTGELFF. The chain has TRBV24-1 and TRBJ2-2; 8 bases line up with TRBD2. In germline, CDR1 is KGHDR, CDR2 SFDVKD. V shed 8 bases, J shed 0 bases, and the junction held 10 bases outside the gene matches. This CDR3 comprises 17 residues.

This clonotype was recorded a few times. The CDR3 spells CASRGTGGASGRGHNEQFF. The DNA of the CDR3 is TGTGCCAGCAGGGGGACAGGGGGCGCCTCCGGGAGGGGTCACAATGAGCAGTTCTTC. This chain uses TRBV2 with TRBJ2-1; 12 nucleotides agree with TRBD1. This CDR3 spans 19 amino acids. The germline V gene has CDR1 SNHLY and CDR2 FYNNEI. V was pared by 6 bases and J by 5 bases, with 17 bases of the junction left unmatched. Full variable domain (remainder filled in from reference TRBV2 and TRBJ2-1): EPEVTQTPSHQVTQMGQEVILRCVPISNHLYFYWYRQILGQKVEFLVSFYNNEISEKSEIFDDQFSVERPDGSNFTLKIRSTKLEDSAMYFCASRGTGGASGRGHNEQFFGPGTRLTVL.

This clonotype was detected ten times or more. CDR3 in DNA: TGTGCCAGCAGTGCCTCAGATAATGAAAAACTGTTTTTT. Protein sequence: CASSASDNEKLFF. This chain links TRBV28 with TRBJ1-4, with no clear D. Trimming took off 5 bases at V and 4 bases at J, with 8 bases between the two ends. Per germline, CDR1 MDHEN and CDR2 SYDVKM. The CDR3 is made up of 13 amino acids.

This clonotype was observed a few times. The chain employs TRBV28 and TRBJ2-2; D gene uncertain. V was pared by 4 bases and J by 0 bases, with 9 bases between. CDR3 length: 15 amino acids. From germline, CDR1 is MDHEN and CDR2 SYDVKM. The CDR3 region has the DNA TGTGCCAGCAGTTCATCCAGTCCGAACACCGGGGAGCTGTTTTTT. It translates to CASSSSSPNTGELFF.

The table lists this clonotype with many counts. V gene TRBV5-5 combines with J gene TRBJ1-1, with no clear D. Germline V gene sequence: CDR1 SGHKS, CDR2 YYEKEE (reference sequence). Trimming stripped 3 bases from V and 4 bases from J, with 13 bases between. The CDR3 contains 14 residues. CDR3 nucleotides: TGTGCCAGCAGCTCGCGACCTATGGGCACTGAAGCTTTCTTT. Translated: CASSSRPMGTEAFF.

This clonotype was counted only a few times. The genes are TRBV12-3 or TRBV12-4 and TRBJ1-6, with TRBD1 as a possible D gene (5 bases). The CDR3 runs to 17 residues. Trimming took off 6 bases at V and 7 bases at J, with 22 bases between the two ends. In nucleotides, the CDR3 is TGTGCCAGCAGCATAGAACTGGGGGGACGAGAGAATTCACCCCTCCACTTT. Protein sequence: CASSIELGGRENSPLHF.

This clonotype was recorded at least ten times. The V call is TRBV4-1, the J call TRBJ2-7; D gene unclear. Germline values: CDR1 MGHRA, CDR2 YSYEKL. The V end lost 1 base, the J end lost 7 bases, and 8 bases lay between the germline ends. The CDR3 is made up of 12 amino acids. DNA for the CDR3: TGCGCCAGCAGCCAAGCAGCAGGAGAGCAGTACTTC. Translating it yields CASSQAAGEQYF.